Below, 2 T cell receptor beta chains from the same sample are listed, as sequenced in a study of beta chain features in type 1 diabetes. General study results and limits: All four CD4+ subsets of Type 1 diabetes patients contained TCRB CDR3s that were moderately but significantly shorter.

Which antigens these TCRs recognize remains unknown. The investigators reverse transcribed all of the isolated RNA, so they sequenced expressed TCRB transcripts. The data were produced by immunoSEQ multiplex PCR, yet TCRdb's version contains in-frame clones alone and is incomplete. This repertoire shows 240,000 or so clones, 14% found once; its top ten account for about 0.018%. Specimen: naive CD4+ T cells from blood. The receptor source for this set is a man aged 25 to 40 with type 1 diabetes.

The rearrangement uses TRBV11-2 and TRBJ2-1; D call uncertain. Per the germline V gene, CDR1 is SGHAT and CDR2 is FQNNGV. The CDR3 totals 12 residues. V dropped 5 bases and J dropped 8 bases, with 10 bases sitting between them. The CDR3 nucleotides are TGTGCCAGCAGCCCCAACAGAGATGAGCAGTTCTTC. This codes for CASSPNRDEQFF.

The chain employs TRBV7-9 and TRBJ1-5; no firm D call. The CDR3 length is 13 residues. The V gene lost 5 bases and the J gene lost 2 bases, with 7 bases spanning the gap. Germline V gene sequence: CDR1 SEHNR, CDR2 FQNEAQ (reference sequence). The CDR3 sequence is CASSAEGNQPQHF. CDR3 in DNA: TGTGCCAGCAGCGCGGAAGGCAATCAGCCCCAGCATTTT. The full variable domain, rest sourced from reference TRBV7-9 and TRBJ1-5, is DTGVSQNPRHKITKRGQNVTFRCDPISEHNRLYWYRQTLGQGPEFLTYFQNEAQLEKSRLLSDRFSAERPKGSFSTLEIQRTEQGDSAMYLCASSAEGNQPQHFGDGTRLSIL.